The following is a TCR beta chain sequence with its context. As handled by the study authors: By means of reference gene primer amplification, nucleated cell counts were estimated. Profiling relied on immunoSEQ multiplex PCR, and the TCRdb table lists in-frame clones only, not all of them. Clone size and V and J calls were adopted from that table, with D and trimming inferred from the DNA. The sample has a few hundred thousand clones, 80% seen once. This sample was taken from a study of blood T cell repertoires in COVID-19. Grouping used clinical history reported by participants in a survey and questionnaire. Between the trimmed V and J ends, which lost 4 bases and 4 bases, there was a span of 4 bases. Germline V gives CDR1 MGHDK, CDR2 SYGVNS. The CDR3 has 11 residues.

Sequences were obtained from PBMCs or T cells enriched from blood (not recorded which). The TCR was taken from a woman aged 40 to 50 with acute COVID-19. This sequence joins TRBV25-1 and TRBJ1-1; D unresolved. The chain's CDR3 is CASSGGTEAFF. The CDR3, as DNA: TGTGCCAGCAGTGGCGGCACTGAAGCTTTCTTT.